The 4 T cell receptor beta chains below were found in one sample sequenced in a study of blood T cell repertoires in COVID-19. The repertoire was sequenced with immunoSEQ multiplex PCR; TCRdb's copy has only in-frame clones and lacks some. Of 20,000 to 25,000 clones listed, 80% to 85% were seen once; the top ten hold 2.5% to 4%. The specimen was peripheral blood. The source is a man aged 40-49 years with acute or convalescent COVID-19.

J is TRBJ1-1 and V is TRBV5-1; D unresolved. The CDR3 consists of 12 residues. The germline V and J ends were trimmed by 0 bases and 4 bases, with 4 bases remaining between them. Germline values: CDR1 SGHRS, CDR2 YFSETQ. The chain's CDR3 is CASSLGATEAFF. The CDR3 DNA reads as TGCGCCAGCAGCTTGGGGGCCACTGAAGCTTTCTTT. Based on the CDR3 plus reference TRBV5-1 and TRBJ1-1, the full variable domain is KAGVTQTPRYLIKTRGQQVTLSCSPISGHRSVSWYQQTPGQGLQFLFEYFSETQRNKGNFPGRFSGRQFSNSRSEMNVSTLELGDSALYLCASSLGATEAFFGQGTRLTVV.

The gene calls are TRBV29-1 and TRBJ2-2, with TRBD2 identical over 7 bases. The CDR3 consists of 15 residues. Trimming took 1 base from V and 4 from J; bases not matched to a gene: 6. From germline, CDR1 is SQVTM and CDR2 ANQGSEA. CDR3 sequence (DNA): TGCAGCGTTGAAGCTAGCGGAGCGCGCACCGGGGAGCTGTTTTTT. It specifies CSVEASGARTGELFF.

The rearrangement uses TRBV7-2 and TRBJ2-7, with TRBD2 as a possible D gene (6 bases). V dropped 4 bases and J dropped 2 bases, with 9 bases sitting between them. CDR3 size: 13 residues. Germline V gene lookup returns CDR1 SGHTA and CDR2 FQGNSA. CDR3 sequence reads: CASSYGTPYEQYF. The CDR3 region has the DNA TGTGCCAGCAGCTACGGGACTCCCTACGAGCAGTACTTC.

The rearrangement joins TRBV7-9 to TRBJ1-2; no clear D gene. Per the germline V gene, CDR1 is SEHNR and CDR2 is FQNEAQ (reference sequence). This CDR3 spans 11 amino acids. Trimming removed 3 bases at V and 8 bases at J, with 7 bases between. The chain's CDR3 is CASSLGGGYTF. CDR3 DNA: TGTGCCAGCAGCTTGGGAGGCGGCTACACCTTC. The whole variable domain, filled in from reference TRBV7-9 and TRBJ1-2, reads DTGVSQNPRHKITKRGQNVTFRCDPISEHNRLYWYRQTLGQGPEFLTYFQNEAQLEKSRLLSDRFSAERPKGSFSTLEIQRTEQGDSAMYLCASSLGGGYTFGSGTRLTVV.